This passage covers 27 T cell receptor beta chains from one sample sequenced in a study of CD8+ T cells in alopecia areata (dated by TCRdb to 2017 to 2018). The meaning of the sample's time point label: about 25 weeks on oral tofacitinib. The treatment or condition label, read with the paper, signifies: oral pan-JAK inhibitor, 5-10 mg twice daily. Library method: the immunoSEQ multiplex PCR assay. RNA was extracted from all samples and reverse transcribed into cDNA, which served as template for TCR sequencing. Here the immuneACCESS table is served through TCRdb, limited to in-frame sequences with V and J called. Missing clones are a known gap in these copies; in checked studies unresolved V genes cover under half, and the rest lacks a known reason. A total of roughly 200,000 clones appear in this sample, about 55% of them only once. Roughly 10% of the sample lies in the top ten. Material: CD8+ T cells sorted from blood, obtained at week 24, from a patient treated with tofacitinib. The source of these receptors is a human donor with alopecia areata.

This chain uses TRBV4-3 with TRBJ2-3; D might be TRBD2 (6 bases). The CDR3 runs to 18 residues. V was pared by 0 bases and J by 0 bases, with 16 bases between. The germline V gene has CDR1 LGHNA and CDR2 YSLEER. The CDR3 here is CASSQDFHAGLSTDTQYF. The CDR3 bases are TGCGCCAGCAGCCAAGATTTCCATGCGGGGTTAAGCACAGATACGCAGTATTTT.

The chain has TRBV5-6 and TRBJ2-2, with TRBD1 matching over 8 bases. The CDR3 length is 16 residues. Losses at the gene ends were 3 bases for V and 1 base for J; bases not matched to a gene: 5. Germline V CDR1 and CDR2: SGHDT, YYEEEE. The CDR3, as DNA: TGTGCCAGCAGCTCCTGGACAGGGCGGAACACCGGGGAGCTGTTTTTT. This translates into CASSSWTGRNTGELFF.

The V gene is TRBV7-2, the J gene TRBJ2-3; maybe TRBD2 (6 bases). CDR3 size: 13 residues. The V end lost 3 bases, the J end lost 4 bases, and 8 bases lay between the germline ends. Germline V CDR1 and CDR2: SGHTA, FQGNSA. The CDR3 sequence: CASSLGGADTQYF. The CDR3 DNA sequence: TGTGCCAGCAGCTTGGGCGGGGCAGATACGCAGTATTTT.

The chain employs TRBV4-1 and TRBJ2-7; tentatively, D is TRBD2 (6 bases). The CDR3 loop spans 15 amino acids. Trimming stripped 1 base from V and 2 bases from J, with 12 bases between. Germline V gives CDR1 MGHRA, CDR2 YSYEKL. The CDR3 here is CASSQVAGPTYEQYF. DNA for the CDR3: TGCGCCAGCAGCCAAGTCGCGGGGCCGACCTACGAGCAGTACTTC.

This clone was recorded a few times. The rearrangement uses TRBV29-1 and TRBJ2-1; 9 positions match TRBD2. The V gene's germline CDR1 is SQVTM and CDR2 ANQGSEA. Trimming removed 4 bases from V and 8 bases from J; junction bases left unmatched: 12. The CDR3 runs 15 residues. CDR3: CSVGAGGRVLDEQFF. The DNA of the CDR3 is TGCAGCGTTGGTGCGGGGGGGCGAGTTCTTGATGAGCAGTTCTTC.

V usage is TRBV11-2 and J usage is TRBJ1-2; TRBD1 is a possible D gene (6 bases). The CDR3 sequence is 15 residues long. V was cut by 6 bases and J by 4 bases, with 18 bases left in between. The germline V gene has CDR1 SGHAT and CDR2 FQNNGV. The CDR3 loop is CASSQYNRVGYGYTF. CDR3 sequence (DNA): TGTGCCAGCAGTCAATATAACAGGGTCGGCTATGGCTACACCTTC.

The J gene is TRBJ2-1, the V gene TRBV9; D might be TRBD1 or TRBD2, each matching 5 bases. Germline-derived CDR1 and CDR2 are SGDLS and YYNGEE. The CDR3 contains 15 residues. Trimming pared 0 bases from V and 9 bases from J, leaving 16 bases between. CDR3 in amino acids: CASSVGGIADGEQFF. DNA of the CDR3: TGTGCCAGCAGCGTAGGGGGGATAGCTGACGGTGAGCAGTTCTTC. The whole variable domain, remainder taken from reference TRBV9 and TRBJ2-1, is DSGVTQTPKHLITATGQRVTLRCSPRSGDLSVYWYQQSLDQGLQFLIQYYNGEERAKGNILERFSAQQFPDLHSELNLSSLELGDSALYFCASSVGGIADGEQFFGPGTRLTVL.

In its sample, this clone was seen once. The chain carries TRBV5-1 and TRBJ2-2; possibly TRBD1 for D (5 bases). The CDR3 is 14 residues long. Germline CDR1 SGHRS, CDR2 YFSETQ. Trimming pared 5 bases from V and 7 bases from J, leaving 15 bases between. The CDR3 DNA is TGCGCCAGCAGTGCGTGGGGCGATGGCGGGGAGCTGTTTTTT. It codes for CASSAWGDGGELFF.

This clone was seen a few times. A read error may account for a junction end that differs from germline. This sequence joins TRBV29-1 and TRBJ1-1, with D unresolved. Germline V CDR1 and CDR2: SQVTM, ANQGSEA. The CDR3 length is 13 residues. CDR3 sequence (DNA): TGCAGCGCTGAAACTGGGCCAAGGGCTGAAGCTTTCTTT. Its translation: CSAETGPRAEAFF.

This clone was seen more than once but under ten times. V gene TRBV6-5 combines with J gene TRBJ2-1; D not resolved. V was shortened by 4 bases and J by 0 bases, with 13 bases between the two germline ends. This CDR3 is 16 amino acids long. In germline, CDR1 is MNHEY, CDR2 SVGAGI. The CDR3 region is CASSSYPRSSYNEQFF. In nucleotides, the CDR3 is TGTGCCAGCAGTTCTTACCCCAGGAGCTCCTACAATGAGCAGTTCTTC.

This sequence joins TRBV11-2 and TRBJ1-1; D possibly corresponds to TRBD1 (5 bases). CDR1 is SGHAT, CDR2 FQNNGV, per germline. This CDR3 has 14 residues. Between the trimmed V and J ends, which lost 3 bases and 0 bases, there was a span of 8 bases. This chain's CDR3 is CASSFGGMNTEAFF. In nucleotides, the CDR3 is TGTGCCAGCAGCTTCGGGGGGATGAACACTGAAGCTTTCTTT.

In its sample, this clone was seen a few times. CDR3 amino acids: CASSLLERGGKFF. CDR3 nucleotide sequence: TGTGCCAGCAGTTTACTCGAGCGGGGGGGCAAGTTCTTC. The gene calls are TRBV27 and TRBJ2-1, with TRBD2 identical over 10 bases. Germline CDR1 reads MNHEY; CDR2 reads SMNVEV (reference sequence). J was trimmed by 14 bases and V by 2 bases; bases with no gene match: 6. This CDR3 is 13 amino acids long.

This sequence joins TRBV9 and TRBJ1-1, with D hard to call. V dropped 3 bases and J dropped 2 bases, with 17 bases sitting between them. Germline-derived CDR1 and CDR2 are SGDLS and YYNGEE. This CDR3 is built from 16 residues. CDR3 residues: CASSAPIEGPNTEAFF. The DNA of the CDR3 is TGTGCCAGCAGCGCACCCATCGAAGGGCCCAACACTGAAGCTTTCTTT.

This clone was detected a few times. The CDR3 bases are TGTGCCAGTAGTATACGGCAGGGGGACGAGCAGTACTTC. It translates to CASSIRQGDEQYF. This chain uses TRBV19 with TRBJ2-7; TRBD1 agrees at 7 bases. The germline V gene has CDR1 LNHDA and CDR2 SQIVND (reference sequence). The CDR3 length is 13 residues. After removal of 2 bases from V and 5 bases from J, the junction contained 3 bases not matched to a gene.

V is TRBV30 and J is TRBJ1-5, with 7 bases matching TRBD1. Germline CDR1 is GTSNPN and CDR2 is SVGIG (reference sequence). This CDR3 region has 14 residues. The junction had 0 bases not matched to a gene; V was cut back by 1 base and J by 0 bases. The CDR3 loop is CAWSAGGSNQPQHF. The CDR3 bases are TGTGCCTGGAGTGCAGGGGGTAGCAATCAGCCCCAGCATTTT.

The V and J genes are TRBV27 and TRBJ1-2; no reliable D call. CDR3 size: 16 residues. Germline CDR1 reads MNHEY; CDR2 reads SMNVEV (reference sequence). V was cut by 7 bases and J by 4 bases, with 22 bases left in between. This CDR3 reads CASTPSAGDVLYGYTF. For the CDR3, the DNA is TGTGCCAGCACCCCCTCGGCAGGCGATGTACTCTATGGCTACACCTTC.

The chain joins TRBV13 to TRBJ2-3; 8 bases fit TRBD2. Looked up from germline, CDR1 is PRHDT and CDR2 is FYEKMQ (reference sequence). This CDR3 has 16 residues. With V trimmed by 4 bases and J by 2 bases, 8 bases remained unmatched. CDR3 region: CASSSGSGGATDTQYF. The DNA of the CDR3 is TGTGCCAGCAGCTCCGGCTCGGGGGGGGCCACAGATACGCAGTATTTT.

This clone occurred once. The chain has TRBV19 and TRBJ1-2, with 8 bases identical to TRBD1. In germline, CDR1 is LNHDA, CDR2 SQIVND (reference sequence). V trimming: 3 bases; J trimming: 1 base; junction bases outside the gene matches: 7. The CDR3 is made up of 16 amino acids. CDR3: CASSIIQGANNYGYTF. Here the CDR3 DNA reads TGTGCCAGTAGTATCATCCAGGGGGCGAATAACTATGGCTACACCTTC.

The rearrangement links TRBV5-5 to TRBJ2-7; either TRBD1 or TRBD2 may supply D (5 bases each). Germline V lookup: CDR1 SGHKS, CDR2 YYEKEE (reference sequence). The CDR3 loop spans 12 amino acids. Trimming cost V 3 bases and J 11 bases, with 15 bases left between them. For the CDR3, the DNA is TGTGCCAGCAGCTGGGACGGTAATTCAGAGTACTTC. Its protein is CASSWDGNSEYF.

This clone was counted only a few times. This sequence joins TRBV7-2 and TRBJ1-5; 7 bases align to TRBD1. This CDR3 contains 15 residues. Germline loops: CDR1 SGHTA, CDR2 FQGNSA. The ends lost 1 base at V and 6 bases at J; junction bases unmatched: 6. The CDR3 bases are TGTGCCAGCAGCTTAGAGGTCCAGGGGGGTCAGCCCCAGCATTTT. Its translation is CASSLEVQGGQPQHF.

The genes are TRBV7-2 and TRBJ1-5; weak D call: TRBD1 (5 bases). CDR3 size: 15 residues. Trimming removed 5 bases at V and 4 bases at J, with 15 bases between. CDR1 is SGHTA, CDR2 FQGNSA, per germline. The CDR3 region has the DNA TGTGCCAGCAGCGCGGACACCGGCCTAAATCAGCCCCAGCATTTT. Protein: CASSADTGLNQPQHF.

This clone has only a few counts. J is TRBJ2-5 and V is TRBV13, with unresolved D. The germline V gene has CDR1 PRHDT and CDR2 FYEKMQ (reference sequence). The length of the CDR3 is 14 residues. Trimming left V 6 bases short and J 2 bases short, with 13 bases between. The CDR3 spells CASSGVEQQETQYF. The CDR3 coding sequence is TGTGCCAGCAGTGGTGTAGAGCAGCAAGAGACCCAGTACTTC.

The chain links TRBV14 to TRBJ1-1; perhaps TRBD1 as D (5 bases). V was pared by 0 bases and J by 0 bases, with 11 bases between. CDR1 and CDR2 (germline): SGHDN, FVKESK. The CDR3 consists of 16 residues. The CDR3 sequence is CASSQDFPGMNTEAFF. In nucleotides, the CDR3 is TGTGCCAGCAGCCAAGATTTTCCAGGGATGAACACTGAAGCTTTCTTT.

The chain couples TRBV11-2 to TRBJ2-1; maybe TRBD2 (7 bases). Germline values: CDR1 SGHAT, CDR2 FQNNGV. V lost 6 bases, J lost 0 bases, and 24 bases lay in between. CDR3 size: 19 residues. The CDR3 region is CASRGYGGGPSSSYNEQFF. In DNA, the CDR3 is TGTGCCAGCAGGGGATATGGCGGGGGCCCCTCTAGCTCCTACAATGAGCAGTTCTTC.

The V call is TRBV25-1, the J call TRBJ2-3; D remains unclear. This CDR3 comprises 10 residues. The germline CDR1 and CDR2 sequences are MGHDK and SYGVNS. V was trimmed by 8 bases and J by 4 bases, leaving 4 bases between them. The CDR3 reads CASLSDTQYF. As DNA, the CDR3 is TGTGCCAGCTTATCAGATACGCAGTATTTT.

In DNA, the CDR3 is TGTGCCAGCAGTTACCGGACAGGGGGTGGCTACGAGCAGTACTTC. Protein sequence: CASSYRTGGGYEQYF. The chain uses TRBV27 and TRBJ2-7; TRBD1 matches 10 bases. V lost 4 bases and J lost 3; bases outside the gene matches: 6. Germline V gene sequence: CDR1 MNHEY, CDR2 SMNVEV (reference sequence). CDR3 length: 15 residues.

There are a few counts of this clone. V gene TRBV27 combines with J gene TRBJ1-2, with 8 positions matching TRBD1. Losses at the gene ends were 5 bases for V and 6 bases for J; bases not matched to a gene: 5. CDR1 and CDR2 (germline): MNHEY, SMNVEV (reference sequence). The CDR3 runs 13 residues. DNA of the CDR3: TGTGCCAGCAGTCCGGACAGGGTAGATGGCTACACCTTC. Translation: CASSPDRVDGYTF.